The rows below give T cell receptor beta chains drawn from one sample of a study of beta chain features in type 1 diabetes. This table comes from immunoSEQ multiplex PCR, and its TCRdb copy is limited to in-frame clones, with some not included. Here the sample spans around 340,000 clones, about 18% being singletons. Sequencing was carried out using naive CD4+ T cells from blood. The receptors were gathered from a woman aged 18-35 years in good health. The CDR3 runs from the conserved cysteine through the conserved F or W. A D gene is named only where the DNA matches it firmly. Part of the rows lack a size; the others show once, few, many or a class for expanded clones.

abundance,j_gene,d_gene,v_gene,CDR3nt,CDR3aa
-,TRBJ2-2,-,TRBV30,TGTGCCTGGAGGGGGAGGGGGGGTGCCACCGGGGAGCTGTTTTTT,CAWRGRGGATGELFF
-,TRBJ2-1,TRBD2,TRBV9,TGTGCCAGCAGCGTAGGGGGGACTAGCGGCAATGAGCAGTTCTTC,CASSVGGTSGNEQFF
-,TRBJ1-4,-,TRBV10-3,TGTGCCATCAGTGAGTCAGGTAGCGAAAAACTGTTTTTT,CAISESGSEKLFF
-,TRBJ2-3,TRBD2,TRBV28,TGTGCCAGCAGTTTACCTGGACTAGCAACAGATACGCAGTATTTT,CASSLPGLATDTQYF
few,TRBJ2-5,TRBD1,TRBV2,TGTGCCAGCAGTGAAGTGACAGGGAGTGTGGAGACCCAGTACTTC,CASSEVTGSVETQYF
few,TRBJ2-1,TRBD2,TRBV13,TGTGCCAGCAGCTTATGGATAGCGGGAGTCAATGAGCAGTTCTTC,CASSLWIAGVNEQFF
few,TRBJ2-3,-,TRBV19,TGTGCCAGTAGTACTGGACAGCTCAGCACAGATACGCAGTATTTT,CASSTGQLSTDTQYF
-,TRBJ1-1,-,TRBV29-1,TGCAGCGTTGTGCGGGCCTTGAACACTGAAGCTTTCTTT,CSVVRALNTEAFF
few,TRBJ2-6,TRBD2,TRBV7-9,TGTGCCAGCAGCTTAGGACAGACAGCGGGGTCTGGGGCCAACGTCCTGACTTTC,CASSLGQTAGSGANVLTF
-,TRBJ2-7,-,TRBV15,TGTGCCACCAGCAGAGGGACATGGGACTCCTACGAGCAGTACTTC,CATSRGTWDSYEQYF
-,TRBJ2-1,-,TRBV18,TGTGCCAGCTCACCACCGGCAGGGATGCAGTTCTTC,CASSPPAGMQFF
-,TRBJ2-7,-,TRBV9,TGTGCCAGCAGCGTAAGTTCACAGGGCTACGAGCAGTACTTC,CASSVSSQGYEQYF
few,TRBJ2-5,-,TRBV2,TGTGCCAGCAGTGAAGGAGAGGCGGTTGTAAAGACCCAGTACTTC,CASSEGEAVVKTQYF
-,TRBJ2-7,-,TRBV6-5,TGTGCCAGCAGTTCCCCCGGGGATGAGCAGTACTTC,CASSSPGDEQYF
few,TRBJ1-2,TRBD1,TRBV5-6,TGTGCCAGCAGCCATTTTGACAGGGCTCGTGGAGGAGGCTACACCTTC,CASSHFDRARGGGYTF
-,TRBJ1-2,-,TRBV6-5,TGTGCCAGCAGTTACTCGCGGCGGGGGGAGGATGGCTACACCTTC,CASSYSRRGEDGYTF
few,TRBJ1-5,-,TRBV29-1,TGCAGCGTTGGGGACTGGAATCAGCCCCAGCATTTT,CSVGDWNQPQHF
-,TRBJ2-3,-,TRBV9,TGTGCCAGCAGCGTACTCGGCGGGACAGGCACAGATACGCAGTATTTT,CASSVLGGTGTDTQYF
-,TRBJ1-2,-,TRBV19,TGTGCCAGCCAGAGGACAGATGGCTACACCTTC,CASQRTDGYTF
-,TRBJ2-3,TRBD2,TRBV7-2,TGTGCCAGCAGCTCTTGGACTAGCGGAGGCAATACGCAGTATTTT,CASSSWTSGGNTQYF
-,TRBJ2-6,-,TRBV9,TGTGCCGCTAGGGGGGGGGCCGGGGCCAACGTCCTGACTTTC,CAARGGAGANVLTF
-,TRBJ1-3,-,TRBV7-9,TGTGCCAGCAGCTTAATAGAGTCTGGAAACACCATATATTTT,CASSLIESGNTIYF
few,TRBJ1-4,-,TRBV30,TGTGCCTGGAGAGGAGGGGCGACTAATGAAAAACTGTTTTTT,CAWRGGATNEKLFF
few,TRBJ2-1,TRBD1,TRBV5-6,TGTGCCAGCAGTGGGACAGGGGGCCATGAGCAGTTCTTC,CASSGTGGHEQFF
-,TRBJ2-7,TRBD1,TRBV14,TGTGCCAGCAGCAGGACAGGGATCTACGAGCAGTACTTC,CASSRTGIYEQYF
few,TRBJ1-2,-,TRBV30,TGTGCCTGGAGTTCAAGGACTGCGAAAACCAACTATGGCTACACCTTC,CAWSSRTAKTNYGYTF
-,TRBJ2-3,-,TRBV9,TGTGCCAGCAGCGTAGCTACCCGGAGGGTAGGCACAGATACGCAGTATTTT,CASSVATRRVGTDTQYF
-,TRBJ2-3,-,TRBV4-3,TGCGCCAGCAGCCAAGCCCGGGAGCGGGCGGATACGCAGTATTTT,CASSQARERADTQYF
-,TRBJ1-1,-,TRBV19,TGTGCCAGTAGTAAACCAGGGGTGAACACTGAAGCTTTCTTT,CASSKPGVNTEAFF
few,TRBJ2-1,-,TRBV9,TGTGCCAGCAGCGGGGACCACAGGGTCAATGAGCAGTTCTTC,CASSGDHRVNEQFF
-,TRBJ1-1,TRBD1,TRBV9,TGTGCCAGCAGCGTATCGGACAGGGGCGGTACTGAAGCTTTCTTT,CASSVSDRGGTEAFF
-,TRBJ2-2,-,TRBV5-4,TGTGCCAGCAGCTTGAGGGTTAGCGGGACAGACACCGGGGAGCTGTTTTTT,CASSLRVSGTDTGELFF
few,TRBJ2-6,-,TRBV9,TGTGCCAGCAGCGTAGCAGGCTCTGGGGCCAACGTCCTGACTTTC,CASSVAGSGANVLTF
-,TRBJ1-1,-,TRBV30,TGTGCCTGGGGACCCGACAGGCGAGCTTTCTTT,CAWGPDRRAFF
once,TRBJ2-1,-,TRBV7-3,TGTGCCAGCAGCCCGAGCGTAAGCTCCTACAATGAGCAGTTCTTC,CASSPSVSSYNEQFF
few,TRBJ2-3,TRBD1,TRBV29-1,TGCAGCACAGGGGAGTCTCGTGGCACAGATACGCAGTATTTT,CSTGESRGTDTQYF
-,TRBJ2-1,-,TRBV5-1,TGCGCCAGCAGCTTGGCCAGCGGTTCCTACAATGAGCAGTTCTTC,CASSLASGSYNEQFF